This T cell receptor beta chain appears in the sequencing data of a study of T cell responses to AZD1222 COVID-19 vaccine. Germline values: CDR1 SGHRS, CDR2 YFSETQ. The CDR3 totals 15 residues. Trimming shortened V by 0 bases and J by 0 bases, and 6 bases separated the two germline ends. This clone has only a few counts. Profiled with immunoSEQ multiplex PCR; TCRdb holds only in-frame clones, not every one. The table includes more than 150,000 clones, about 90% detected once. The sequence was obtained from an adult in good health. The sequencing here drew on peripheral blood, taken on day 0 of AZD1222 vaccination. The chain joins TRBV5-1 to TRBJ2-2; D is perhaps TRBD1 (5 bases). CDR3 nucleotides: TGCGCCAGCAGCTTGGACAGGCCGAACACCGGGGAGCTGTTTTTT. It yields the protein CASSLDRPNTGELFF. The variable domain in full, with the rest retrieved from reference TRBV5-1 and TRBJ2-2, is KAGVTQTPRYLIKTRGQQVTLSCSPISGHRSVSWYQQTPGQGLQFLFEYFSETQRNKGNFPGRFSGRQFSNSRSEMNVSTLELGDSALYLCASSLDRPNTGELFFGEGSRLTVL.